This TCR beta chain was obtained from a study of radiation and T cells in renal cell carcinoma. Study-level results: Top tumor clonotypes rose in blood 2 weeks post-radiation, then contracted. No pretreatment tumor biopsies were available for baseline clonotypes.

TCRdb's copy holds only in-frame clones and misses some; the assay was immunoSEQ multiplex PCR. The sample contains fewer than 200,000 clones, approximately 90% of which appear only once. The CDR3 runs 15 residues. Germline CDR1 is SGHRS and CDR2 is YFSETQ. The V segment lost 0 bases and the J segment 8 bases; nucleotides outside the gene matches: 7. As regards this clone: The antigen is unknown.

Time point given: blood 4 weeks post-SBRT, at nephrectomy. Treatment of the sample: 15 Gy SBRT to primary tumor, nephrectomy 4 weeks later. Nephrectomy followed 15 Gy stereotactic body radiation by 4 weeks. The tumor was a clear cell renal cell carcinoma. The J gene is TRBJ1-4, the V gene TRBV5-1; 7 bases align to TRBD1. The material was blood, obtained from a patient whose treatment included radiotherapy and nephrectomy. The sequence derives from a woman aged 45-65 years with renal cell carcinoma. This chain's CDR3 is CASSLGQGEVEKLFF. The CDR3 DNA reads TGCGCCAGCAGCTTGGGGCAGGGGGAAGTGGAAAAACTGTTTTTT.